The source of this T cell receptor (beta chain) is a study of graft-versus-host responses after intestinal transplantation. Study background: Among the recipients, all got anti-thymocyte globulin induction and then tacrolimus and steroids for about three years.

Sequenced by immunoSEQ multiplex PCR; TCRdb stores in-frame clones only, minus some. The sample yields fewer than 150,000 clones, around nine tenths seen once. Trimming removed 5 bases from V and 3 bases from J, with 5 bases in between. Germline values: CDR1 SGHVS, CDR2 FQNEAQ. There are 12 residues in the CDR3. Turning to this clone: As yet, its antigen is unknown.

The study's findings and limits: The study found high graft-versus-host to host-versus-graft clonal ratios in allografts of patients with graft-donor T cell macrochimerism. Declining HvG levels early post-transplant were linked to peak circulating GvH clone levels.

This TCR came from a human donor who received an intestinal transplant. Source: unstimulated CD4+ T cells sorted from spleen or lymph node cells, taken before intestinal transplant. J is TRBJ2-4 and V is TRBV7-8; D not resolved. The CDR3 DNA is TGTGCCAGCAGCCTTCGCAAAAACATTCAGTACTTC. Encoded protein: CASSLRKNIQYF. The variable domain in full, with the rest retrieved from reference TRBV7-8 and TRBJ2-4, is GAGVSQSPRYKVAKRGQDVALRCDPISGHVSLFWYQQALGQGPEFLTYFQNEAQLDKSGLPSDRFFAERPEGSVSTLKIQRTQQEDSAVYLCASSLRKNIQYFGAGTRLSVL.